Each of the 2 T cell receptor beta chains below was sequenced from the same sample in a study of blood T cell repertoires in COVID-19. Assay used: immunoSEQ multiplex PCR; TCRdb lists only in-frame clones, some missing. The table shows about 310,000 clones, with approximately 89% occurring only once. Sequenced sample: PBMCs or T cells enriched from blood (not recorded which). These receptors were collected from a woman in her 30s who had recovered from COVID-19.

J is TRBJ1-2 and V is TRBV6-5, with 9 bases aligning to TRBD1. V lost 6 bases and J lost 2; bases outside the gene matches: 4. CDR3 size: 14 residues. Germline V gene lookup returns CDR1 MNHEY and CDR2 SVGAGI. As DNA, the CDR3 is TGTGCCAGCAGCCGGACAGGGGCAAACTATGGCTACACCTTC. Translation gives CASSRTGANYGYTF.

This clone was observed a single time. The same CDR3 arises from other DNA sequences in this sample as well. The chain links TRBV18 to TRBJ2-7; 9 nucleotides match TRBD2. The J segment lost 3 bases and the V segment lost 0 bases, leaving 0 bases of the junction unmatched. The CDR3 spans 14 residues. Germline V gene lookup returns CDR1 KGHSH and CDR2 LQKENI. The CDR3 nucleotides read TGTGCCAGCTCACCACCTAGCGGGAGCTACGAGCAGTACTTC. This codes for CASSPPSGSYEQYF. The entire variable domain, with the rest obtained from reference TRBV18 and TRBJ2-7, is as follows: NAGVMQNPRHLVRRRGQEARLRCSPMKGHSHVYWYRQLPEEGLKFMVYLQKENIIDESGMPKERFSAEFPKEGPSILRIQQVVRGDSAAYFCASSPPSGSYEQYFGPGTRLTVT.